The clone carrying this TCR beta chain was found once. These data originate in a study of blood T cell repertoires in COVID-19. Study in general: COVID-19 samples from acute and convalescent phases originated in the United States, Italy and Spain. PBMCs, B-cell-depleted T cells, or T cells were the source of the cDNA or gDNA that made up the material.

Repertoires were generated with immunoSEQ multiplex PCR, while TCRdb's copy carries only in-frame clones and drops some. The profile shows roughly 200,000 clones, roughly 90% of them singletons. The length of the CDR3 is 18 residues. The germline V gene encodes CDR1 MNHNS and CDR2 SASEGT. V lost 4 bases, J lost 6 bases, and 18 bases stayed unmatched. The sequenced sample consisted of peripheral blood. The clonotype was recovered from a man between 65 and 79 years old with acute or convalescent COVID-19. V is TRBV6-1 and J is TRBJ1-5; 7 bases match TRBD1. The CDR3 coding sequence is TGTGCCAGCAGTGGACAACCGGGACAGTTAGATTCTATTCAGCCCCAGCATTTT. Translated: CASSGQPGQLDSIQPQHF.